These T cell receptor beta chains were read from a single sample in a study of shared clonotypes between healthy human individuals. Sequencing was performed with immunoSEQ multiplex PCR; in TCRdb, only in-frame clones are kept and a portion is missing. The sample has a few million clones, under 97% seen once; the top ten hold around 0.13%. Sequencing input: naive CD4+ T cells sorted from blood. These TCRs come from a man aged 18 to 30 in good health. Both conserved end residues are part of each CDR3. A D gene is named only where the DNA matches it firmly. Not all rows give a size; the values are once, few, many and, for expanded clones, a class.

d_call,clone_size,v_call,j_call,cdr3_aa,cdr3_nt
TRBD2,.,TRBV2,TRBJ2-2,CASTRLAGGTANTGELFF,TGTGCCAGCACCAGACTAGCGGGAGGTACTGCGAACACCGGGGAGCTGTTTTTT
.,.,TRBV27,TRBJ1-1,CASRSDRNTEAFF,TGTGCCAGCAGATCCGACCGGAACACTGAAGCTTTCTTT
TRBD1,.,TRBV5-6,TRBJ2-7,CASSLVAGGAFYEQYF,TGTGCCAGCAGCTTGGTCGCAGGGGGCGCTTTTTACGAGCAGTACTTC
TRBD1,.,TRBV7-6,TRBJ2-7,CASSPRGTGNSYEQYF,TGTGCCAGCAGCCCCCGCGGGACAGGGAACTCCTACGAGCAGTACTTC
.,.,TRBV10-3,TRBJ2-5,CAISDSAETQYF,TGTGCCATCAGTGATTCGGCAGAGACCCAGTACTTC
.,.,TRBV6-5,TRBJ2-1,CASSYGSGTYNEQFF,TGTGCCAGCAGTTACGGTTCGGGCACCTACAATGAGCAGTTCTTC
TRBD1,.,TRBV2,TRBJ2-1,CASSVSHRDRGNNEQFF,TGTGCCAGCAGTGTTTCTCACCGGGACAGGGGCAACAATGAGCAGTTCTTC
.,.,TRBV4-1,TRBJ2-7,CASSLQGVRSYEQYF,TGCGCCAGCAGCCTCCAAGGGGTACGCTCCTACGAGCAGTACTTC
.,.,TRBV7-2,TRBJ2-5,CASSLGTTFQETQYF,TGTGCCAGCAGCTTAGGGACCACATTCCAAGAGACCCAGTACTTC
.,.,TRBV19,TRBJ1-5,CASSPETVSNQPQHF,TGTGCCAGTAGTCCCGAGACAGTTAGCAATCAGCCCCAGCATTTT
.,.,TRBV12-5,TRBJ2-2,CASGPGHFTNTGELFF,TGTGCTAGTGGCCCGGGACATTTTACGAACACCGGGGAGCTGTTTTTT
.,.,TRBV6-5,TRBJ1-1,CASFYTRNTEAFF,TGTGCCAGCTTCTACACTCGGAACACTGAAGCTTTCTTT
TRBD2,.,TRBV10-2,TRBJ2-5,CASSEAAGMGETQYF,TGCGCCAGCAGTGAGGCAGCGGGGATGGGGGAGACCCAGTACTTC
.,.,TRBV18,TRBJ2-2,CASSPLDGELFF,TGTGCCAGCTCACCACTGGACGGGGAGCTGTTTTTT
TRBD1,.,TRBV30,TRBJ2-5,CARRTGGVRETQYF,TGTGCCAGGAGGACAGGGGGCGTTAGGGAGACCCAGTACTTC
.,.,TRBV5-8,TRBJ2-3,CASTSLRGRDRYNTDTQYF,TGTGCCAGCACCTCCCTGAGGGGACGCGATCGTTATAACACAGATACGCAGTATTTT
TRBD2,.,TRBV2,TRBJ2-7,CASSGGSGYEQYF,TGTGCCTCCAGCGGGGGGTCTGGCTACGAGCAGTACTTC
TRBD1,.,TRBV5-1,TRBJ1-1,CASSLYAGGLRMNTEAFF,TGCGCCAGCAGCTTGTATGCAGGGGGCTTACGGATGAACACTGAAGCTTTCTTT
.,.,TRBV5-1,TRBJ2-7,CASALAYEQYF,TGCGCCAGCGCCTTGGCCTACGAGCAGTACTTC
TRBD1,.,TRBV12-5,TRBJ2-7,CASGPPPGQALLPSYEQYF,TGTGCTAGTGGTCCGCCACCGGGACAGGCGTTACTTCCCTCCTACGAGCAGTACTTC
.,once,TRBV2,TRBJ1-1,CASSNEGLGAFF,TGTGCCAGCAGTAATGAGGGGTTGGGAGCTTTCTTT
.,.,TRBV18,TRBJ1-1,CASSPSGGRTEAFF,TGTGCCAGCTCACCTTCCGGGGGACGCACTGAAGCTTTCTTT
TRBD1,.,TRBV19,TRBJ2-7,CASSGTGSYEQYF,TGTGCCAGTTCCGGGACAGGCTCCTACGAGCAGTACTTC
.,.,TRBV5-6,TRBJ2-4,CASPIGGVRSIQYF,TGTGCCAGCCCCATAGGTGGGGTTCGTTCCATTCAGTACTTC
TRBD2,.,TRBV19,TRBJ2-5,CASSGLGVPQETQYF,TGTGCCAGTAGCGGACTAGGGGTCCCACAAGAGACCCAGTACTTC
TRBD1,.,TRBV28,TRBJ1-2,CASRPGQGRGYTF,TGTGCCAGCAGACCGGGACAGGGTAGAGGCTACACCTTC
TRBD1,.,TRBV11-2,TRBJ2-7,CASSLGPTGTYEQYF,TGTGCCAGCAGCTTAGGACCGACAGGGACCTACGAGCAGTACTTC
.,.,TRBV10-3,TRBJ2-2,CAISDAGELFF,TGTGCCATCAGTGACGCCGGGGAGCTGTTTTTT
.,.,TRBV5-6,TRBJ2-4,CASSFEGKGKNIQYF,TGTGCCAGCAGCTTCGAGGGGAAAGGGAAAAACATTCAGTACTTC
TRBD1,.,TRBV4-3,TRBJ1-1,CASSQELAGGTEAFF,TGCGCCAGCAGCCAAGAATTGGCAGGGGGTACTGAAGCTTTCTTT
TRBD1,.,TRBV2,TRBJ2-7,CASSEGTGVSYEQYF,TGTGCCAGCAGTGAAGGCACAGGGGTCTCCTACGAGCAGTACTTC
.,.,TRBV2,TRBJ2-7,CASSLSYEQYF,TGTGCCAGCAGTCTTAGCTACGAGCAGTACTTC
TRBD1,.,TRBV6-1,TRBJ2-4,CASKKGGLDIQYF,TGTGCCAGCAAAAAAGGGGGCCTAGACATTCAGTACTTC
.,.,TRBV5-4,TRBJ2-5,CASSRSGLETQYF,TGTGCCAGCAGCAGGTCAGGACTTGAGACCCAGTACTTC
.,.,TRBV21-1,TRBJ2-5,CASSKVRAGGQETQYF,TGTGCCAGCAGCAAAGTTAGGGCGGGAGGGCAAGAGACCCAGTACTTC
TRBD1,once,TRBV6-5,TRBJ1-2,CASSYRGTVNGYTF,TGTGCCAGCAGTTACCGGGGGACAGTAAATGGCTACACCTTC